Below, one T cell receptor beta chain is given with its context. This entry is derived from a study of blood T cell repertoires in COVID-19. Study-wide context: PBMCs, B-cell-depleted T cells, or T cells were the source of the cDNA or gDNA that made up the material.

V was cut by 3 bases and J by 6 bases, with 18 bases left in between. This CDR3 is 16 amino acids long. CDR1 and CDR2 (germline): MNHNY, SVGAGI (reference sequence). Original methodology: Amplification from reference gene primers served as the basis for estimated nucleated cell counts. The protocol was immunoSEQ multiplex PCR, while the TCRdb copy is restricted to in-frame clones and leaves out a portion. That table is the source of V, J and clone size, and D and trimming were worked out from the DNA. The sample lists roughly 100,000 clones; 81% were seen once. This TCR derives from an older man with acute or convalescent COVID-19. The sequenced sample consisted of peripheral blood. This rearrangement joins TRBV6-6 to TRBJ1-3; perhaps TRBD1 as D (5 bases). The CDR3 DNA reads as TGTGCCAGCAGTTATTCTCGACAGCCTGAGGTAAACACCATATATTTT. The encoded protein is CASSYSRQPEVNTIYF.